Listed below are T cell receptor beta chains from one sample, sequenced in a study of blood T cell repertoires in COVID-19. Assay used: immunoSEQ multiplex PCR; TCRdb lists only in-frame clones, some missing. The sample consists of 300,000 or so clones, around 86% of them appearing once. Input material: PBMCs or T cells enriched from blood (not recorded which). Every receptor here comes from a woman in her 40s with acute COVID-19. The conserved cysteine and the conserved F or W are not part of the CDR3 here. The order of the fields is V gene, D gene, clone size, CDR3 protein. The D gene is left open where the match is weak. The size of a clone is reported for some rows only, either as once, few or many, or as a class for expanded clones.

v_gene: TRBV28; d_gene: .; abundance: few; CDR3aa: ASSLSAAGTSYNEQF
v_gene: TRBV19; d_gene: .; abundance: once; CDR3aa: ASSISTPPGYGYT
v_gene: TRBV5-1; d_gene: .; abundance: .; CDR3aa: ASTEMAGNTIY
v_gene: TRBV2; d_gene: .; abundance: .; CDR3aa: ASSVGTGMVSPLH
v_gene: TRBV4-3; d_gene: .; abundance: .; CDR3aa: ASSQDSHPPVQQF
v_gene: TRBV28; d_gene: TRBD1; abundance: .; CDR3aa: ASSSTGATNEKLF
v_gene: TRBV6-4; d_gene: TRBD1; abundance: .; CDR3aa: ASSEQGASGANVLT
v_gene: TRBV7-2; d_gene: TRBD2; abundance: .; CDR3aa: ASRPSGRTYEQY
v_gene: TRBV11-2; d_gene: TRBD2; abundance: .; CDR3aa: ASSSLAGANSYNEQF
v_gene: TRBV2; d_gene: TRBD1; abundance: .; CDR3aa: ASNQGASNEQF
v_gene: TRBV7-2; d_gene: .; abundance: .; CDR3aa: ASSLMFRDGYT
v_gene: TRBV27; d_gene: .; abundance: .; CDR3aa: ATRPGYDSGNTIY
v_gene: TRBV2; d_gene: .; abundance: few; CDR3aa: ASTIFRLTGELF
v_gene: TRBV28; d_gene: TRBD1; abundance: .; CDR3aa: ASSFQGAGGYT
v_gene: TRBV5-4; d_gene: .; abundance: .; CDR3aa: ASSLGGAASSYEQY
v_gene: TRBV19; d_gene: .; abundance: .; CDR3aa: ASRSDRIHYGYT
v_gene: TRBV28; d_gene: .; abundance: .; CDR3aa: ASSLGPGTQLYNEQF
v_gene: TRBV12-2; d_gene: .; abundance: .; CDR3aa: ASRFKPGQSLYNTEAF
v_gene: TRBV6-5; d_gene: TRBD1; abundance: .; CDR3aa: ASSRQGVEAF
v_gene: TRBV29-1; d_gene: TRBD1; abundance: .; CDR3aa: SGRTGENQPQH
v_gene: TRBV5-8; d_gene: TRBD1; abundance: .; CDR3aa: ASSLGQGRPQH
v_gene: TRBV14; d_gene: TRBD1; abundance: few; CDR3aa: ASSPRQGARTEAF
v_gene: TRBV9; d_gene: .; abundance: few; CDR3aa: ASSAGTESYEQY
v_gene: TRBV4-3; d_gene: TRBD2; abundance: .; CDR3aa: ASSQELAGSLSYNEQF
v_gene: TRBV6-5; d_gene: .; abundance: .; CDR3aa: ASSIQAMNTEAF
v_gene: TRBV6-5; d_gene: TRBD1; abundance: .; CDR3aa: ASTRDRAGRSYT
v_gene: TRBV15; d_gene: .; abundance: .; CDR3aa: ATGRGNTEAF
v_gene: TRBV5-6; d_gene: TRBD1; abundance: .; CDR3aa: ASSPYPDRGGERGYT
v_gene: TRBV4-3; d_gene: .; abundance: once; CDR3aa: ASSQDPTRTTNEKLF
v_gene: TRBV4-2; d_gene: .; abundance: .; CDR3aa: ASSQGGQVAGNTIY
v_gene: TRBV3-1/TRBV3-2; d_gene: .; abundance: .; CDR3aa: ASSQSRIVISGNTIY
v_gene: TRBV18; d_gene: .; abundance: .; CDR3aa: ASSPTAVATNEKLF
v_gene: TRBV7-2; d_gene: .; abundance: .; CDR3aa: ASSLTGMSNGNTIY
v_gene: TRBV11-2; d_gene: TRBD1; abundance: .; CDR3aa: ASSLIHGQGSSYNSPLH
v_gene: TRBV18; d_gene: TRBD1; abundance: .; CDR3aa: ASSQGQGTTEAF
v_gene: TRBV5-1; d_gene: .; abundance: .; CDR3aa: ASSSLTSYEQY
v_gene: TRBV30; d_gene: TRBD1; abundance: once; CDR3aa: AWSVGFTGGPITYNSPLH
v_gene: TRBV7-2; d_gene: TRBD1; abundance: .; CDR3aa: ASSGRTGGSYGYT
v_gene: TRBV7-2; d_gene: .; abundance: .; CDR3aa: ASSTGHEQY
v_gene: TRBV10-3; d_gene: .; abundance: few; CDR3aa: AISEQGAYEQY
v_gene: TRBV7-9; d_gene: .; abundance: .; CDR3aa: ASSLARAGGGERNTIY
v_gene: TRBV6-6; d_gene: .; abundance: .; CDR3aa: ASGGSSLSTDTQY
v_gene: TRBV18; d_gene: TRBD1; abundance: .; CDR3aa: ASSPTGDSYEQY
v_gene: TRBV28; d_gene: .; abundance: .; CDR3aa: ASRGDRSRGYT
v_gene: TRBV19; d_gene: .; abundance: .; CDR3aa: ASSNTQNYGYT
v_gene: TRBV19; d_gene: TRBD1; abundance: .; CDR3aa: ASTPTDRAAGYT
v_gene: TRBV7-8; d_gene: .; abundance: .; CDR3aa: ASSLATGFSGNTIY
v_gene: TRBV4-3; d_gene: .; abundance: once; CDR3aa: ASSQGRGAGTEAF
v_gene: TRBV15; d_gene: .; abundance: .; CDR3aa: ATSILLGTNYGYT